This TCR beta chain was sequenced in a study of blood T cell repertoires in COVID-19. Germline CDR1 is KGHSH and CDR2 is LQKENI. Trimming removed 4 bases at V and 1 base at J, with 7 bases between. The CDR3 runs to 13 residues. Self-reported history from a screening survey and questionnaire set each donor's cohort. Profiling relied on immunoSEQ multiplex PCR, and the TCRdb table lists in-frame clones only, not all of them. The repertoire holds 110,000 to 150,000 clones, with approximately 80% as singletons. The sequenced material came from PBMCs or T cells enriched from blood (not recorded which). The rearrangement links TRBV18 to TRBJ2-5; D uncertain. The sequence was obtained from a woman aged 18-30 years who had been exposed to COVID-19. The CDR3 loop reads CASSREVQETQYF. CDR3 DNA: TGTGCCAGCTCACGCGAGGTCCAAGAGACCCAGTACTTC.